The sequence of this TCR beta chain was determined in a study of T cell responses to AZD1222 COVID-19 vaccine (dated by TCRdb to the early 2020s). Context from the whole study: Because spike-specific TCR depth and breadth did not differ between the two schedules, AZD1222 recipients who got a second dose at roughly 4 weeks were pooled with those who got a second dose at roughly 12 weeks. TCR sequencing covered roughly 230 trial participants: 200 to 220 given two doses of AZD1222 and approximately 26 given two doses of MenACWY control vaccine. Trial participants were enrolled by age into 18-55, 56-69 and 70-plus year subgroups, with approximately 150, 28 and 58 TCR-sequenced participants respectively. The paper's findings and limits, for the study overall: Conclusions about previously exposed vaccinees are limited because only five to seven AZD1222 recipients were SARS-CoV-2 seropositive at baseline. Spike-specific TCR breadth and depth rose significantly after two AZD1222 doses compared with day 0 and with MenACWY recipients. Reportedly, close to half of the unique spike-specific TCRs recognized epitopes lying outside the regions that are mutated in the B.1.351 and B.1.1.7 variants. CD4 TCRs associated with the vaccine covered the entire spike protein, and the dominant responses were in regions 160-218 and 743-854. Participants were mostly white British, with more females than males. The authors suggested clonal diversity may have been underestimated. Because no samples from the day 14 peak response were available, repertoires could be characterized only after the peak T cell response. In the small 56-69-year group, the increase in depth fell short of significance, most likely because of low power.

The sample's time point label is to be understood as: baseline before first vaccination. Samples from vaccinated people were obtained from the UK trials COV001 and COV002, which included a single-blind randomized controlled phase 2/3 trial of AZD1222 (ChAdOx1 nCoV-19) in healthy adults. For TCRbeta chain sequencing, PBMC samples from trial participants were taken at day 0 and at day 28 after the second dose. The CDR3 regions of human TCRbeta chains were analyzed by immunosequencing. On the authors' methods: TCRs in the repertoires were compared against a reference library of SARS-CoV-2-specific TCRs that had been generated with the MIRA antigen-specificity platform. Breadth was defined as the fraction of unique TCRs that were SARS-CoV-2-associated. Depth was defined as the fraction of total T cells that were SARS-CoV-2-associated. Using the MIRA data, each spike-specific TCR was assigned both to the spike region to which the TCR was reactive and to a CD4 or CD8 class. Log10-transformed breadth and depth values were compared by one-way ANOVA with Sidak's multiple comparisons tests. This immuneACCESS table, as held by TCRdb, lists in-frame sequences with V and J called but not all clones. Of the missing ones, under half trace to an unresolved V gene in checked studies; the others have no known cause. V and J calls and clone size are given by that table; D and trimming were obtained from the DNA. This sample is represented by about 100,000 clones; approximately 87% of them were singletons. The ten largest clonotypes hold about a sixth of the sample.

In the case of this clone: The antigen it recognizes is unknown. No base-level quality is on record; no much larger clone is a single base apart.

Trimming accounts for 6 bases at V and 4 bases at J, while the number of junction bases matched to no gene is 11. From the cysteine up to the phenylalanine, the CDR3 has a length of 15 residues. The entry retains the CDR3 DNA only, 45 bases that are in frame from base 1. For CDR1 and CDR2, the germline V gene (reference sequence) lists SGHNT and YYREEE. The origin of this receptor is an adult in good health. The chain links TRBV5-4 with TRBJ1-1, with 8 bases aligning to TRBD1. The sequencing used peripheral blood, collected on day 0 of AZD1222 vaccination. The CDR3 is CASKLRQGTGTEAFF. The base sequence is TGTGCCAGCAAACTCAGACAGGGGACAGGCACTGAAGCTTTCTTT.